The source of this T cell receptor beta chain is a study of T-cell reconstitution after alpha-beta-depleted transplantation in children. The CDR3 has 18 residues. In germline, CDR1 is SGHRS, CDR2 YFSETQ. The junction had 6 bases not matched to a gene; V was cut back by 0 bases and J by 3 bases. Using unique molecular identifiers, the investigators prepared the TCRbeta library. TCRdb called the PCR reads again in MiXCR, with one record for every CDR3 protein. Here the sample spans 550,000 to 800,000 distinct CDR3 sequences, 10% to 15% being singletons. This clonotype was picked up many times. Sequenced material: PBMCs, taken before TCRalphabeta/CD19-depleted stem cell transplant. This TCR came from a girl aged 2 to 10 with congenital amegakaryocytic thrombocytopenia, due to receive a stem cell transplant. The J gene is TRBJ2-1, the V gene TRBV5-1; TRBD2 aligns across 13 bases. The CDR3 DNA is TGCGCCAGCAGCTTGGGGGGACTAGCGGGATTAAACTACAATGAGCAGTTCTTC. This codes for CASSLGGLAGLNYNEQFF.